The clone carrying this T cell receptor (beta chain) has a count of ten or more. Its antigen is as yet unknown. Previously reported methods and listed TCR primers produced the bulk TCR libraries. TCRdb ran MiXCR on the PCR reads and lists one entry per CDR3 protein. The profile shows a few hundred thousand distinct CDR3 sequences, 24% of them singletons. This sample was included in a study of molecular identifiers for immune sequencing clone quantification. Study-wide findings and caveats: Molecules of identical TCR sharing a barcode could underestimate highly expanded clone sizes. Even with 990,000 or so naive cells present, spiked Jurkat TCR RNA from one cell was reportedly detectable.

This CDR3 contains 13 residues. Between the trimmed V and J ends, which lost 5 bases and 1 base, there was a span of 6 bases. The sample consisted of naive CD8+ T cells from blood, with Jurkat cell RNA spiked in. Indicated subset: FACS-sorted CD8+CD4-CCR7+CD45RA+ naive T cells. V and J are TRBV12-3 or TRBV12-4 and TRBJ1-5, with D perhaps TRBD1 (6 bases). The sequence was collected from a human donor in good health. Some libraries in this study had Jurkat cell RNA spiked in. For the CDR3, the DNA is TGTGCCAGCAGTACAGGGAGCAATCAGCCCCAGCATTTT. This translates into CASSTGSNQPQHF.